One and the same sample provided the 27 T cell receptor beta chains below, sequenced in a study of preoperative IRX-2 immunotherapy in early breast cancer. This sample's treatment: preoperative locoregional IRX-2 cytokine immunotherapy. The protocol was immunoSEQ multiplex PCR, while the TCRdb copy is restricted to in-frame clones and leaves out a portion. The sample includes 25,000 to 30,000 clones, roughly four fifths of them seen just once. The sample in question was lymph node tissue, obtained after IRX-2 immunotherapy. The receptors shown here come from a human donor with breast cancer.

The V call is TRBV29-1, the J call TRBJ1-2; D is possibly TRBD1 (6 bases). The germline V gene has CDR1 SQVTM and CDR2 ANQGSEA. The CDR3 totals 12 residues. V lost 5 bases to trimming and J lost 7 bases, with 14 bases between them. In nucleotides, the CDR3 is TGCAGCGTTACAGGGATTCAGGGTGGCTACACCTTC. Protein product: CSVTGIQGGYTF.

V is TRBV7-5 and J is TRBJ2-5; the table's D gene call, TRBD1, was not cross checked with the DNA. TRBV7-5 is tagged as a pseudogene. There are 14 residues in the CDR3. The CDR3 here is CASSPTGFQETQYF. The DNA for the CDR3 is TGTGCCAGCAGCCCAACAGGGTTCCAAGAGACCCAGTACTTC.

The J gene is TRBJ2-7, the V gene TRBV6-8; 7 positions match TRBD1. The V segment lost 5 bases and the J segment 0 bases; nucleotides outside the gene matches: 7. CDR3 length equals 15 residues. Germline V CDR1 and CDR2: MNHGY, SAAAGT. The DNA of the CDR3 is TGTGCCAGCAGTGAGGGGGCAGAGAGCTCCTACGAGCAGTACTTC. This encodes CASSEGAESSYEQYF.

This chain links TRBV5-1 with TRBJ2-7; maybe TRBD1 (6 bases). From germline, CDR1 is SGHRS and CDR2 YFSETQ. V lost 3 bases, J lost 3 bases, and 16 bases lay in between. The CDR3 is 15 amino acids. The CDR3 loop reads CASSSQQGMDYEQYF. The CDR3 bases are TGCGCCAGCAGCTCACAGCAGGGGATGGACTACGAGCAGTACTTC.

This clone was seen a few times. The chain combines TRBV6-8 with TRBJ1-2; D is uncertain. V was pared by 6 bases and J by 3 bases, with 8 bases between. CDR1 and CDR2 (germline): MNHGY, SAAAGT. This CDR3 has 12 residues. Here the CDR3 reads CASSPTDYGYTF. The CDR3 nucleotides are TGTGCCAGCAGCCCAACCGACTATGGCTACACCTTC.

This chain links TRBV11-3 with TRBJ1-2; D gene ambiguous. Germline V gene data show CDR1 as SGHNT and CDR2 as YENEEA. CDR3 length: 14 residues. Trimming took off 5 bases at V and 6 bases at J, with 16 bases between the two ends. The CDR3: CASSATVRSDGYTF. For the CDR3, the DNA is TGTGCCAGCAGCGCAACCGTAAGGTCCGATGGCTACACCTTC.

This chain uses TRBV5-1 with TRBJ1-1, with D perhaps TRBD1 (5 bases). The germline CDR1 and CDR2 sequences are SGHRS and YFSETQ. V was pared by 3 bases and J by 3 bases, with 12 bases between. The CDR3 length is 14 residues. The CDR3: CASSSRAGDTEAFF. The CDR3 DNA reads TGCGCCAGCAGCTCCAGGGCGGGGGACACTGAAGCTTTCTTT.

V and J are TRBV28 and TRBJ2-3; D is uncertain. This CDR3 has 16 residues. CDR1 and CDR2 (germline): MDHEN, SYDVKM. Trimming removed 4 bases at V and 1 base at J, with 15 bases between. Here the CDR3 DNA reads TGTGCCAGCAGTTCCCACTCCCGAGAAGGCACAGATACGCAGTATTTT. It encodes CASSSHSREGTDTQYF.

In this sample, this clone turned up a few times. The chain joins TRBV23-1 to TRBJ1-4; D perhaps matches TRBD1 (5 bases). TRBV23-1 is designated an ORF whose function remains uncertain. This CDR3 has 14 residues. Deletions cut 6 bases from V and 8 bases from J, with 16 bases between. The CDR3 spells CASSQDPGIEKLFF. In DNA form, the CDR3 reads TGCGCCAGCAGCCAAGATCCAGGGATCGAAAAACTGTTTTTT.

In nucleotides, the CDR3 is TGTGCCTCCCGGGACAGGGGTAACTATGGCTACACCTTC. Translated: CASRDRGNYGYTF. The rearrangement uses TRBV19 and TRBJ1-2; TRBD1 matches 10 bases. There are 13 residues in the CDR3. With 11 bases clipped from V and 1 base from J, the junction kept 4 bases outside the gene matches. Looked up from germline, CDR1 is LNHDA and CDR2 is SQIVND (reference sequence).

V and J are TRBV10-2 and TRBJ2-1; 13 bases map to TRBD2. J was trimmed by 6 bases and V by 6 bases; bases with no gene match: 5. The CDR3 totals 15 residues. Germline V CDR1 and CDR2: WSHSY, SAAADI. CDR3 protein: CASRLAGGQGNEQFF. DNA of the CDR3: TGCGCCAGCAGACTAGCGGGAGGGCAGGGCAATGAGCAGTTCTTC.

A few counts support this clone. The chain carries TRBV11-3 and TRBJ1-4; possibly TRBD1 for D (5 bases). The CDR3 length is 15 residues. Germline CDR1 reads SGHNT; CDR2 reads YENEEA. V was trimmed by 1 base and J by 8 bases, leaving 14 bases between them. CDR3 in amino acids: CASSLGQGGSEKLFF. The CDR3 DNA reads as TGTGCCAGCAGCTTAGGCCAGGGAGGATCCGAAAAACTGTTTTTT.

The chain uses TRBV5-1 and TRBJ2-5; TRBD2 matches 12 bases. V lost 4 bases to trimming and J lost 4 bases; unmatched junction nucleotides: 8. CDR1 SGHRS and CDR2 YFSETQ come from the germline V gene. CDR3 length equals 16 residues. CDR3 nucleotides: TGCGCCAGCAGCGAGAGGACTAGCGGGATTACAGAGACCCAGTACTTC. It is translated as CASSERTSGITETQYF. Looking up the rest from reference TRBV5-1 and TRBJ2-5 gives the full variable domain: KAGVTQTPRYLIKTRGQQVTLSCSPISGHRSVSWYQQTPGQGLQFLFEYFSETQRNKGNFPGRFSGRQFSNSRSEMNVSTLELGDSALYLCASSERTSGITETQYFGPGTRLLVL.

This chain links TRBV19 with TRBJ2-7; 11 bases match TRBD1. The CDR3 is made up of 15 amino acids. The junction had 8 bases not matched to a gene; V was cut back by 8 bases and J by 2 bases. Germline CDR1 reads LNHDA; CDR2 reads SQIVND (reference sequence). CDR3 sequence reads: CASSGRGQGAYEQYF. CDR3 sequence (DNA): TGTGCCAGTTCGGGAAGGGGACAGGGGGCCTACGAGCAGTACTTC.

This chain uses TRBV6-8 with TRBJ1-2; D is undetermined. The CDR3 is 14 residues long. Germline lookup yields CDR1 MNHGY and CDR2 SAAAGT. V lost 6 bases to trimming and J lost 1 base, with 12 bases between them. The DNA for the CDR3 is TGTGCCAGCAGCCCCCACGGTTTTAACTATGGCTACACCTTC. It yields the protein CASSPHGFNYGYTF.

This clone appeared a few times. V is TRBV19 and J is TRBJ1-5; D remains ambiguous. CDR1 LNHDA and CDR2 SQIVND come from the germline V gene (reference sequence). This CDR3 has 16 amino acids. V was cut by 6 bases and J by 1 base, with 16 bases left in between. The CDR3 region has the DNA TGTGCCAGTAGCGGGTCAGGAGGCATGAGCAATCAGCCCCAGCATTTT. Translated: CASSGSGGMSNQPQHF.

The chain joins TRBV30 to TRBJ2-1, with a weak D call TRBD1 (6 bases). CDR1 and CDR2 (germline): GTSNPN, SVGIG (reference sequence). The CDR3 has 15 residues. CDR3 sequence: CARSAGTSAQGEQFF. CDR3 nucleotide sequence: TGTGCTCGCTCGGCCGGGACATCGGCGCAAGGTGAGCAGTTCTTC.

The chain links TRBV12-5 to TRBJ1-1, with 12 bases aligning to TRBD1. The CDR3 extends over 18 amino acids. Germline assignment: CDR1 LGHNT and CDR2 FRNRAP. With V trimmed by 2 bases and J by 3 bases, 10 bases remained unmatched. The CDR3 protein is CASGLFPGQGARDTEAFF. DNA of the CDR3: TGTGCTAGTGGTTTGTTTCCGGGACAGGGGGCGCGAGACACTGAAGCTTTCTTT.

This clone appeared a few times. This sequence joins TRBV10-2 and TRBJ2-7; a weak D match, TRBD2 (6 bases). Germline loops: CDR1 WSHSY, CDR2 SAAADI. V dropped 6 bases and J dropped 4 bases, with 10 bases sitting between them. The CDR3 extends over 12 amino acids. The CDR3 DNA follows: TGCGCCAGCAGGGACCTAGCGTACGAGCAGTACTTC. This codes for CASRDLAYEQYF.

V gene TRBV6-8 combines with J gene TRBJ1-5; 7 bases match TRBD1. Germline loops: CDR1 MNHGY, CDR2 SAAAGT. CDR3 length: 15 residues. J gave up 0 bases and V 8 bases, and 7 bases lay outside the gene matches. The CDR3 DNA is TGTGCCAGCGGAAGGACAGGAAATAGCAATCAGCCCCAGCATTTT. Encoded protein: CASGRTGNSNQPQHF.

CDR3 region: CASSNQPGPSYEQYF. The CDR3 DNA reads as TGTGCCAGCAGCAACCAACCCGGGCCCTCCTACGAGCAGTACTTC. The J gene is TRBJ2-7, the V gene TRBV7-2, with D unresolved. The V end lost 5 bases, the J end lost 0 bases, and 14 bases lay between the germline ends. The germline CDR1 and CDR2 sequences are SGHTA and FQGNSA. The CDR3 covers 15 residues.

This clone appeared a few times. The rearrangement joins TRBV7-1 to TRBJ1-1; a possible D gene is TRBD1 (5 bases). TRBV7-1 is treated as an ORF (open reading frame) with a function not yet certain. The V end was cut by 7 bases, the J end by 5 bases, with 14 bases between. The CDR3 runs to 13 residues. The CDR3 bases are TGTGCCAGCACCCAATCGGGGGGTACTGAAGCTTTCTTT. Protein: CASTQSGGTEAFF.

CDR3 protein: CASETRVREKLFF. DNA for the CDR3: TGTGCCAGCGAGACCAGGGTCAGAGAAAAACTGTTTTTT. This chain joins TRBV7-8 and TRBJ1-4, with D possibly matching TRBD1 (5 bases). The CDR3 spans 13 residues. The V end was cut by 8 bases, the J end by 8 bases, with 15 bases between. CDR1 is SGHVS and CDR2 is FQNEAQ in the germline V gene. Drawing the rest from reference TRBV7-8 and TRBJ1-4, the complete variable domain is GAGVSQSPRYKVAKRGQDVALRCDPISGHVSLFWYQQALGQGPEFLTYFQNEAQLDKSGLPSDRFFAERPEGSVSTLKIQRTQQEDSAVYLCASETRVREKLFFGSGTQLSVL.

This clone came up a few times. The CDR3 DNA sequence: TGTGCCAGCAGCTTCAGAGGGAAGAACACTGAAGCTTTCTTT. This gives the protein CASSFRGKNTEAFF. The V gene is TRBV11-3, the J gene TRBJ1-1; D is unresolved. The germline V gene encodes CDR1 SGHNT and CDR2 YENEEA. Trimming took off 3 bases at V and 1 base at J, with 9 bases between the two ends. The CDR3 sequence is 14 residues long.

V and J are TRBV28 and TRBJ2-2, with a tentative D call TRBD2 (6 bases). V lost 7 bases to trimming and J lost 4 bases, with 19 bases between them. Germline loops: CDR1 MDHEN, CDR2 SYDVKM. CDR3 size: 16 residues. This chain's CDR3 is CASKFGGRRITGELFF. CDR3 in DNA: TGTGCCAGCAAGTTTGGAGGGCGCAGGATCACCGGGGAGCTGTTTTTT. Full variable domain (missing parts from reference TRBV28 and TRBJ2-2): DVKVTQSSRYLVKRTGEKVFLECVQDMDHENMFWYRQDPGLGLRLIYFSYDVKMKEKGDIPEGYSVSREKKERFSLILESASTNQTSMYLCASKFGGRRITGELFFGEGSRLTVL.

This clone has more than one count but fewer than ten. The chain combines TRBV11-3 with TRBJ1-5; D possibly corresponds to TRBD1 (6 bases). Germline assignment: CDR1 SGHNT and CDR2 YENEEA. CDR3 length equals 17 residues. Between the trimmed V and J ends, which lost 1 base and 2 bases, there was a span of 15 bases. CDR3 bases: TGTGCCAGCAGCTTAGGTGCAGGGGCGGAGGGCAATCAGCCCCAGCATTTT. This codes for CASSLGAGAEGNQPQHF. The full variable domain, with the rest looked up from reference TRBV11-3 and TRBJ1-5, is EAGVVQSPRYKIIEKKQPVAFWCNPISGHNTLYWYLQNLGQGPELLIRYENEEAVDDSQLPKDRFSAERLKGVDSTLKIQPAELGDSAVYLCASSLGAGAEGNQPQHFGDGTRLSIL.

The V and J genes are TRBV19 and TRBJ2-7; D is unresolved. The V gene lost 5 bases and the J gene lost 2 bases, with 13 bases spanning the gap. Germline CDR1 LNHDA, CDR2 SQIVND (reference sequence). The CDR3 loop spans 14 amino acids. In nucleotides, the CDR3 is TGTGCCAGTAGTCCCAGGCAGGTCACCTACGAGCAGTACTTC. It codes for CASSPRQVTYEQYF.